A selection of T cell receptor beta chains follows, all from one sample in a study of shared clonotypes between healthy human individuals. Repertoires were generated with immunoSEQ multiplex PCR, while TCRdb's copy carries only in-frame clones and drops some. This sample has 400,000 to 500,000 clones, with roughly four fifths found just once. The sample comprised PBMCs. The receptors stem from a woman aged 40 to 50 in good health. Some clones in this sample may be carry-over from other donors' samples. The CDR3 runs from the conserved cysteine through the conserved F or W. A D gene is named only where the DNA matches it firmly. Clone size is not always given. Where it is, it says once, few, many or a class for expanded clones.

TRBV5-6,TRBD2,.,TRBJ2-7,CASSSGTSGREQYF,TGTGCCAGCAGCTCAGGGACTAGCGGGAGGGAGCAGTACTTC
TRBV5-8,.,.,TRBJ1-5,CASTASGNQPQHF,TGTGCCAGTACTGCCTCGGGCAATCAGCCCCAGCATTTT
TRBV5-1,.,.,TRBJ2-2,CASGLRRGTNTGELFF,TGCGCCAGCGGCCTACGGCGGGGGACAAACACCGGGGAGCTGTTTTTT
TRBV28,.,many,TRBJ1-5,CASSFFRNHQPQHF,TGTGCCAGCAGTTTCTTTCGGAATCATCAGCCCCAGCATTTT
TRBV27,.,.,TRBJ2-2,CASSLSQRHANTGELFF,TGTGCCAGCAGTTTATCGCAGCGGCATGCGAACACCGGGGAGCTGTTTTTT
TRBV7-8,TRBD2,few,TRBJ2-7,CASSFGRFSYEQYF,TGTGCCAGCAGCTTCGGGAGGTTCAGCTACGAGCAGTACTTC
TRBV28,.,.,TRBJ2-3,CASSIRPETDTQYF,TGTGCCAGCAGTATCCGACCCGAAACAGATACGCAGTATTTT
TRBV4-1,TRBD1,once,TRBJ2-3,CASSSPGGRFPYTQYF,TGCGCCAGCAGCTCCCCAGGGGGCAGGTTCCCTTATACGCAGTATTTT
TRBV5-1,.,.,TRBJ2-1,CASSLTSSRSDEQFF,TGCGCCAGCAGCTTGACGTCTAGCCGGTCGGATGAGCAGTTCTTC
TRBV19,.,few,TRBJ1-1,CASSILQAGTEAFF,TGTGCCAGTAGTATTTTACAGGCTGGGACTGAAGCTTTCTTT
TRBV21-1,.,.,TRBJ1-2,CASSKRQGSGYTF,TGTGCCAGCAGCAAACGGCAGGGTTCTGGCTACACCTTC
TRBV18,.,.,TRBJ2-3,CASSPVGGSTDTQYF,TGTGCCAGCTCACCAGTTGGGGGGTCCACAGATACGCAGTATTTT
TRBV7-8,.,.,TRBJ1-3,CASSLAGPAGNTIYF,TGTGCCAGCAGCTTAGCGGGACCGGCTGGAAACACCATATATTTT
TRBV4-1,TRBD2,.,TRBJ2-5,CASSQDGSGSRRQYF,TGCGCCAGCAGCCAAGATGGTAGCGGGAGCCGCCGACAGTACTTC
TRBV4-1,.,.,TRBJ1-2,CASSQDSYGYTF,TGCGCCAGCAGCCAAGACTCCTATGGCTACACCTTC
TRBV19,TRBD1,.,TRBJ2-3,CASSITPGQGADTQYF,TGTGCCAGTAGTATCACCCCGGGACAGGGCGCAGATACGCAGTATTTT
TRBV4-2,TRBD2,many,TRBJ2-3,CASSRALSGINTDTQYF,TGTGCCAGCAGTCGAGCCCTTAGCGGGATAAACACAGATACGCAGTATTTT
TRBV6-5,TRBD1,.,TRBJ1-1,CASRSHGQVLTEAFF,TGTGCCAGCAGATCACACGGACAGGTCCTCACTGAAGCTTTCTTT
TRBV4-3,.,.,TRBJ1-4,CASSLGGGRSNEKLFF,TGCGCCAGCAGTCTCGGGGGGGGACGGAGCAATGAAAAACTGTTTTTT
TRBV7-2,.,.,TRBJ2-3,CASSSPPSTDTQYF,TGTGCCAGCAGCTCTCCCCCTAGCACAGATACGCAGTATTTT
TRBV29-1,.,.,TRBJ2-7,CSAEWGAGEQYF,TGCAGCGCTGAATGGGGGGCGGGGGAGCAGTACTTC
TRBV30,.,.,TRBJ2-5,CAWTGLGEETQYF,TGTGCCTGGACGGGGCTGGGCGAAGAGACCCAGTACTTC
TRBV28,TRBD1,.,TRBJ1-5,CASSTIDRDFQPQHF,TGTGCCAGCAGCACAATCGACAGGGATTTCCAGCCCCAGCATTTT
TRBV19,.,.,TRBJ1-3,CASRHLRDTIYF,TGTGCCAGTCGACACCTAAGGGACACCATATATTTT
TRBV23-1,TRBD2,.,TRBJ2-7,CAAPSPGLADSYEQYF,TGCGCCGCCCCCTCCCCCGGGCTAGCGGACTCCTACGAGCAGTACTTC
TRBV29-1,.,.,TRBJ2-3,CSVEDPSTDTQYF,TGCAGCGTTGAAGATCCTAGCACAGATACGCAGTATTTT
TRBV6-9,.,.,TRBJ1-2,CAIEGGGNYGYTF,TGTGCCATCGAGGGAGGGGGGAATTATGGCTACACCTTC
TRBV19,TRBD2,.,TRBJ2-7,CASSVGGGYEQYF,TGTGCCAGTAGTGTCGGGGGGGGGTACGAGCAGTACTTC